The rows below give T cell receptor beta chains drawn from one sample of a study of identical twins. TCRdb ran MiXCR on the 5' RACE reads and lists one entry per CDR3 protein. The data hold about 300,000 distinct CDR3 sequences, with over 9% observed a single time. This sample also belongs to another study, concerning yellow fever vaccine responses in identical twins.

The sample consisted of CD8+ T cells sorted from blood. Receptors were obtained from a woman younger than 35 in good health. CDR3s include the opening cysteine and the closing phenylalanine or tryptophan.

CASSSGQGREQYF | TRBJ2-7 | TRBV7-6
CASSYGLAAYNEQFF | TRBJ2-1 | TRBV6-5
CSARSGSNRADTQYF | TRBJ2-3 | TRBV20-1
CASSLTGGAGYEQYF | TRBJ2-7 | TRBV12-3/TRBV12-4
CASSEWTSGGPRGYGANVLTF | TRBJ2-6 | TRBV10-2
CASLPRTGGMNTEAFF | TRBJ1-1 | TRBV16
CASSPPGQGIGKLFF | TRBJ1-4 | TRBV7-9
CATSRTGGGEKLFF | TRBJ1-4 | TRBV24-1
CASSFSRELFF | TRBJ2-2 | TRBV12-3/TRBV12-4
CSVEEGKETQYF | TRBJ2-5 | TRBV29-1
CASSVVGESRETQYF | TRBJ2-5 | TRBV9
CASSAGTAYNEQFF | TRBJ2-1 | TRBV6-1
CASRRTESSPLHF | TRBJ1-6 | TRBV6-1
CASSQVVLGNYGYTF | TRBJ1-2 | TRBV4-1
CASSLGQGQANEQFF | TRBJ2-1 | TRBV7-6
CASSFGPGYEQYF | TRBJ2-7 | TRBV12-3/TRBV12-4
CASTNGALAGVPDTQYF | TRBJ2-3 | TRBV6-2/TRBV6-3
CASSQDPSSTDTQYF | TRBJ2-3 | TRBV3-1
CASSATRRNTEAFF | TRBJ1-1 | TRBV6-1
CASSVDGEETQYF | TRBJ2-5 | TRBV9
CASSAPGRAGNTGELFF | TRBJ2-2 | TRBV9
CASVLRGYNEQFF | TRBJ2-1 | TRBV2